One and the same sample provided the 10 T cell receptor beta chains below, sequenced in a study of cytomegalovirus exposure and HLA in healthy donors (dated 2017 in TCRdb). Libraries were made using the immunoSEQ multiplex PCR assay. TCRdb holds this immuneACCESS table with in-frame rearrangements only. Some clones are missing; in checked studies, unresolved V genes explain under half, and the rest has no known cause. A total of over 200,000 clones appear in this sample, around 89% of them only once. Under 0.45% of the sample is in the top ten clones. The source material was PBMCs. These receptors were taken from a woman younger than 30 in good health and CMV-seronegative.

CDR3 sequence (DNA): TGTGCCAGCAGCTTTCGGACAGGGGGCTGGAAGACCCAGTACTTC. Protein product: CASSFRTGGWKTQYF. The J gene is TRBJ2-5, the V gene TRBV13; 11 positions match TRBD1. The CDR3 consists of 15 residues. Germline CDR1 is PRHDT and CDR2 is FYEKMQ (reference sequence). The ends lost 3 bases at V and 6 bases at J; junction bases unmatched: 6.

This chain uses TRBV5-1 with TRBJ1-5; D not certain. This CDR3 is 14 amino acids long. Trimming left V 0 bases short and J 4 bases short, with 8 bases between. CDR1 is SGHRS and CDR2 is YFSETQ in the germline V gene. The CDR3 DNA sequence: TGCGCCAGCAGCTTGGGGGCAGGAAATCAGCCCCAGCATTTT. Amino acid sequence: CASSLGAGNQPQHF.

V is TRBV5-6 and J is TRBJ2-1; TRBD2 aligns across 9 bases. The germline V gene encodes CDR1 SGHDT and CDR2 YYEEEE. V lost 3 bases and J lost 4; bases outside the gene matches: 8. The CDR3 runs to 16 residues. The CDR3 region is CASSSGERGVYNEQFF. CDR3 coding DNA: TGTGCCAGCAGCTCCGGGGAGCGGGGGGTGTACAATGAGCAGTTCTTC.

The V and J genes are TRBV5-6 and TRBJ2-3; a possible D gene is TRBD1 (6 bases). Trimming removed 7 bases from V and 0 bases from J, with 9 bases in between. This CDR3 comprises 13 residues. CDR1 and CDR2 (germline): SGHDT, YYEEEE. CDR3 protein: CASGQSSTDTQYF. CDR3 DNA sequence: TGTGCCAGCGGACAGTCTAGCACAGATACGCAGTATTTT.

This clone is a singleton in its sample. The chain carries TRBV5-6 and TRBJ2-7, with TRBD1 as a possible D gene (6 bases). Trimming pared 2 bases from V and 7 bases from J, leaving 19 bases between. CDR1 and CDR2 (germline): SGHDT, YYEEEE. The CDR3 contains 15 residues. The CDR3 sequence: CASSFGQRGLREQYF. The CDR3 DNA follows: TGTGCCAGCAGCTTCGGACAGCGAGGCTTGAGGGAGCAGTACTTC.

In its sample, this clone was seen once. The rearrangement joins TRBV6-5 to TRBJ2-3; D not certain. The CDR3 is 13 residues long. Trimming removed 8 bases at V and 2 bases at J, with 11 bases between. CDR1 and CDR2 from the germline V gene are MNHEY and SVGAGI. DNA of the CDR3: TGTGCCAGCTCCCAACAGTCCACAGATACGCAGTATTTT. Translation: CASSQQSTDTQYF.

The chain uses TRBV7-6 and TRBJ2-1, with D perhaps TRBD2 (7 bases). The CDR3 extends over 14 amino acids. Germline V gives CDR1 SGHVS, CDR2 FNYEAQ. Trimming removed 3 bases from V and 7 bases from J, with 13 bases in between. This CDR3 is CASSLGGGANEQFF. The CDR3 coding sequence is TGTGCCAGCAGCTTGGGTGGGGGGGCGAATGAGCAGTTCTTC.

The chain uses TRBV7-3 and TRBJ2-1; 10 bases map to TRBD2. This CDR3 is built from 18 residues. After removal of 5 bases from V and 0 bases from J, the junction contained 10 bases not matched to a gene. CDR1 is SGHTA and CDR2 is FQGTGA in the germline V gene. CDR3 nucleotide sequence: TGTGCCAGCAGCACCCATAGCGGGGGGCCTTCCTCCTACAATGAGCAGTTCTTC. Translated: CASSTHSGGPSSYNEQFF.

The V call is TRBV6-5, the J call TRBJ2-5, with 7 bases lining up with TRBD2. With 7 bases clipped from V and 5 bases from J, the junction kept 13 bases outside the gene matches. This CDR3 is built from 15 residues. CDR1 is MNHEY, CDR2 SVGAGI, per germline. The CDR3 sequence is CASIPREGRWETQYF. The CDR3 nucleotides read TGTGCCAGCATTCCGAGGGAGGGGAGGTGGGAGACCCAGTACTTC.

This chain joins TRBV29-1 and TRBJ1-1; no definite D call. This CDR3 has 11 amino acids. Germline V CDR1 and CDR2: SQVTM, ANQGSEA. V was shortened by 2 bases and J by 5 bases, with 6 bases between the two germline ends. The CDR3 protein is CSVESDTEAFF. CDR3 coding DNA: TGCAGCGTTGAAAGCGATACTGAAGCTTTCTTT.